A single sample gave rise to the 12 T cell receptor beta chains below, sequenced in a study of early T cells in non-severe SARS-CoV-2 infection (dated by TCRdb to the early 2020s). The library came from 5' RACE. The sequencer was a NextSeq 500. TCRdb applied fastp at Q25 and MiXCR to the public reads, then kept only in-frame beta chains. Rows are unified per CDR3 protein, each entry keeping the most common DNA and genes. Recorded for this sample are about 23,000 distinct CDR3 sequences; about 5.6% of them occurred a single time. The ten biggest clones cover roughly 10% of the sample. Sequencing was performed on whole blood. Receptors originate from an adult who was a healthcare worker with PCR-confirmed SARS-CoV-2 infection or an uninfected control (not recorded which).

This clonotype was detected ten times or more. This chain links TRBV20-1 with TRBJ2-7; D ambiguous. CDR3 size: 11 residues. V was clipped by 6 bases and J by 5 bases, with 11 bases between them. Germline V gene lookup returns CDR1 DFQATT and CDR2 SNEGSKA (reference sequence). This chain's CDR3 is CSAQLSHEQYF. The CDR3 DNA reads as TGCAGTGCCCAACTATCCCACGAGCAGTACTTC.

At least ten counts were recorded for this clonotype. J is TRBJ1-5 and V is TRBV7-2; TRBD1 matches at 7 bases. The V gene end was trimmed by 8 bases and the J gene end by 0 bases; junction bases not matched to a gene: 10. The V gene's germline CDR1 is SGHTA and CDR2 FQGNSA. CDR3 size: 16 residues. The CDR3 DNA reads TGTGCCAGCTCGGGGGACAGCACCAATAGCAATCAGCCCCAGCATTTT. It specifies CASSGDSTNSNQPQHF.

This clonotype was observed at least ten times. The chain couples TRBV2 to TRBJ1-5; no definite D call. Deletions cut 10 bases from V and 2 bases from J, with 12 bases between. There are 13 residues in the CDR3. Looked up from germline, CDR1 is SNHLY and CDR2 is FYNNEI. The CDR3 sequence: CATALLGNQPQHF. CDR3 nucleotides: TGTGCCACGGCACTTCTTGGCAATCAGCCCCAGCATTTT.

This clonotype was counted ten times or more. This chain connects TRBV5-5 to TRBJ1-5; TRBD1 agrees at 9 bases. Germline trimming cut 0 bases from V and 6 bases from J; bases unmatched to any gene: 4. The CDR3 spans 15 residues. Germline lookup yields CDR1 SGHKS and CDR2 YYEKEE (reference sequence). The CDR3 protein is CASSLEGQGGQPQHF. In DNA form, the CDR3 reads TGTGCCAGCAGCTTGGAGGGACAGGGCGGTCAGCCCCAGCATTTT.

This clonotype was seen many times. The rearrangement joins TRBV6-5 to TRBJ2-7; no clear D gene. V was trimmed by 5 bases and J by 7 bases, leaving 15 bases between them. CDR1 is MNHEY, CDR2 SVGAGI, per germline. CDR3 length: 13 amino acids. CDR3 amino acids: CASSPQSDLEQYF. Written as DNA, the CDR3 is TGTGCCAGCAGTCCGCAGAGTGATTTAGAGCAGTACTTC.

The chain employs TRBV5-1 and TRBJ2-5, with D unclear. V shed 0 bases and J shed 3 bases, with 9 bases lying between them. CDR3 length: 14 amino acids. Germline CDR1 reads SGHRS; CDR2 reads YFSETQ. CDR3 amino acids: CASSLGAAKETQYF. The CDR3 bases are TGCGCCAGCAGCTTGGGAGCTGCGAAAGAGACCCAGTACTTC.

This clonotype occurred many times. The rearrangement links TRBV10-3 to TRBJ2-7; 7 bases match TRBD2. The CDR3 contains 15 residues. V trimming: 4 bases; J trimming: 2 bases; junction bases outside the gene matches: 8. Germline CDR1 and CDR2: ENHRY and SYGVKD. CDR3 nucleotides: TGTGCCATCAGTGGTTCTAGCGGAGTTGCCTACGAGCAGTACTTC. Its protein product is CAISGSSGVAYEQYF.

This clonotype was observed many times. This rearrangement joins TRBV15 to TRBJ2-1; 11 bases are shared with TRBD2. The germline V gene has CDR1 LNHNV and CDR2 YYDKDF (reference sequence). Trimming took 3 bases from V and 4 from J; bases not matched to a gene: 2. There are 15 residues in the CDR3. This CDR3 reads CATSSSGRAYNEQFF. CDR3 nucleotide sequence: TGTGCCACCAGCAGTAGCGGGAGGGCGTACAATGAGCAGTTCTTC.

This clonotype was found a few times. The CDR3 sequence is CATLGQGIDEQYF. In nucleotides, the CDR3 is TGTGCCACCTTGGGACAGGGGATCGACGAGCAGTACTTC. This chain connects TRBV10-3 to TRBJ2-7; 10 bases map to TRBD1. There are 13 residues in the CDR3. After removal of 10 bases from V and 5 bases from J, the junction contained 8 bases not matched to a gene. Germline assignment: CDR1 ENHRY and CDR2 SYGVKD.

This clonotype was seen many times. The chain links TRBV10-3 to TRBJ1-2; D gene unclear. Germline CDR1 and CDR2: ENHRY and SYGVKD. The CDR3 sequence is 13 residues long. Trimming pared 8 bases from V and 0 bases from J, leaving 10 bases between. DNA of the CDR3: TGTGCCATCGATTCGGGCACTAACTATGGCTACACCTTC. Translation: CAIDSGTNYGYTF.

This clonotype has just a few counts. A read error may produce the germline difference seen at one junction end. The chain is built from TRBV6-5 and TRBJ2-2, with TRBD1 identical over 8 bases. Germline CDR1 reads MNHEY; CDR2 reads SVGAGI. This CDR3 is built from 16 residues. Here the CDR3 reads CASRRRTGTKTGELFF. In DNA, the CDR3 is TGTGCCAGCCGCCGTCGGACAGGGACGAAGACCGGGGAGCTGTTTTTT.

Ten or more counts support this clonotype. The rearrangement links TRBV6-5 to TRBJ1-2; 9 bases fit TRBD1. This CDR3 is 16 amino acids long. Germline V gene data show CDR1 as MNHEY and CDR2 as SVGAGI. J lost 4 bases, V lost 6 bases, and 12 bases had no gene match. Here the CDR3 DNA reads TGTGCCAGCAGCCTAAACCCGGGACAGGGAATCTATGGCTACACCTTC. It translates to CASSLNPGQGIYGYTF.